Following are 22 T cell receptor beta chains from one sample sequenced in a study of blood T cell repertoires in COVID-19. Using immunoSEQ multiplex PCR, the repertoire was profiled, and TCRdb retains in-frame clones only, with some absent. The data hold approximately 150,000 clones, with 75% to 90% observed a single time. Sequenced input: peripheral blood. These receptors were collected from a man between 65 and 85 years old with acute or convalescent COVID-19.

This clone was detected only a few times. The J gene is TRBJ2-4, the V gene TRBV4-1, with D possibly being TRBD2 (6 bases). CDR1 and CDR2 (germline): MGHRA, YSYEKL. Trimming took off 1 base at V and 0 bases at J, with 13 bases between the two ends. This CDR3 is built from 17 residues. The CDR3 bases are TGCGCCAGCAGCCAAGTTGGGGTCGGGGGAGCCAAAAACATTCAGTACTTC. Its translation is CASSQVGVGGAKNIQYF.

The chain combines TRBV9 with TRBJ2-5; 11 bases are a match to TRBD1. Germline V gene lookup returns CDR1 SGDLS and CDR2 YYNGEE. There are 16 residues in the CDR3. The ends lost 0 bases at V and 5 bases at J; junction bases unmatched: 6. The CDR3 coding sequence is TGTGCCAGCAGCGTAGGGACAGGGGGCTTTGCGGAGACCCAGTACTTC. Translated: CASSVGTGGFAETQYF.

The chain recombines TRBV5-1 with TRBJ2-5, with a possible D match to TRBD2 (5 bases). The CDR3 runs to 13 residues. V lost 4 bases and J 5 bases, leaving 12 bases between the germline ends. Per the germline V gene, CDR1 is SGHRS and CDR2 is YFSETQ. The CDR3, as DNA: TGCGCCAGCAGCCCCGGGATGGGGGAGACCCAGTACTTC. Translation: CASSPGMGETQYF.

The rearrangement joins TRBV19 to TRBJ2-2; TRBD2 agrees at 9 bases. V shed 3 bases, J shed 6 bases, and the junction held 8 bases outside the gene matches. Germline V gene sequence: CDR1 LNHDA, CDR2 SQIVND (reference sequence). The CDR3 has 16 residues. Here the CDR3 reads CASSIPTSGRAGELFF. The CDR3, as DNA: TGTGCCAGTAGTATCCCGACTAGCGGTCGCGCCGGGGAGCTGTTTTTT.

The V gene is TRBV7-9, the J gene TRBJ1-2; 8 bases align to TRBD1. Germline V gene sequence: CDR1 SEHNR, CDR2 FQNEAQ (reference sequence). This CDR3 contains 14 residues. The V gene end was trimmed by 6 bases and the J gene end by 4 bases; junction bases not matched to a gene: 7. The DNA for the CDR3 is TGTGCCAGCAGTGCTGGACAGGGAACCTATGGCTACACCTTC. Amino acid sequence: CASSAGQGTYGYTF.

This clone was detected a few times. The rearrangement joins TRBV11-2 to TRBJ1-2; no reliable D call. Germline V gene data show CDR1 as SGHAT and CDR2 as FQNNGV. The CDR3 has 13 residues. The V and J ends lost 1 base and 4 bases respectively, with 7 bases between them. CDR3 in DNA: TGTGCCAGCAGCTTAGCGGGGTTCTATGGCTACACCTTC. Translated, it gives CASSLAGFYGYTF.

J is TRBJ1-6 and V is TRBV10-3, with 7 bases matching TRBD1. After removal of 4 bases from V and 8 bases from J, the junction contained 8 bases not matched to a gene. Germline CDR1 and CDR2: ENHRY and SYGVKD. There are 15 residues in the CDR3. The CDR3 here is CAISVTGTEDSPLHF. In DNA, the CDR3 is TGTGCCATCAGTGTCACCGGGACAGAGGATTCACCCCTCCACTTT.

V usage is TRBV30 and J usage is TRBJ2-5, with a possible D match to TRBD1 (6 bases). This CDR3 is 15 amino acids long. The V gene's germline CDR1 is GTSNPN and CDR2 SVGIG (reference sequence). Deletions cut 2 bases from V and 2 bases from J, with 15 bases between. CDR3 region: CAWSTPLQGQETQYF. The CDR3 DNA follows: TGTGCCTGGAGTACCCCACTACAGGGACAAGAGACCCAGTACTTC.

The chain has TRBV6-5 and TRBJ2-7; 7 bases fit TRBD2. Germline-derived CDR1 and CDR2 are MNHEY and SVGAGI. The CDR3 is 14 residues long. V dropped 7 bases and J dropped 7; count of bases not matched to a gene: 13. DNA of the CDR3: TGTGCCAGCATCCTCACCGTTAAGCGGGGAGAGCAGTACTTC. Its translation is CASILTVKRGEQYF.

The CDR3 loop is CASSQVGSRVDNSPLHF. In DNA form, the CDR3 reads TGTGCCAGCAGCCAAGTAGGTTCCAGGGTGGATAATTCACCCCTCCACTTT. The J gene is TRBJ1-6, the V gene TRBV3-1 (or the pseudogene TRBV3-2); D may be TRBD1 (5 bases). The ends were cut back, 1 base at V and 5 bases at J, with 15 bases in the middle. Germline values: CDR1 LGHDT, CDR2 YNNKEL (reference sequence). This CDR3 contains 17 residues.

J is TRBJ2-7 and V is TRBV6-6; TRBD1 aligns across 10 bases. With 6 bases clipped from V and 4 bases from J, the junction kept 12 bases outside the gene matches. The CDR3 totals 16 residues. Germline V gene data show CDR1 as MNHNY and CDR2 as SVGAGI (reference sequence). In DNA, the CDR3 is TGTGCCAGCAGACCAATGTCCCGGGACAGGGGTTACGAGCAGTACTTC. It yields the protein CASRPMSRDRGYEQYF.

The chain combines TRBV6-6 with TRBJ2-5, with D perhaps matching TRBD1 (5 bases). Germline CDR1 reads MNHNY; CDR2 reads SVGAGI (reference sequence). The V gene lost 0 bases and the J gene lost 1 base, with 12 bases spanning the gap. The CDR3 has 16 amino acids. The CDR3 nucleotides read TGTGCCAGCAGTTACTCGTTAACAGGACCCCAAGAGACCCAGTACTTC. Translating gives CASSYSLTGPQETQYF.

The chain recombines TRBV11-2 with TRBJ2-2; a weak D match, TRBD1 (5 bases). CDR3 length: 15 residues. The V end was cut by 0 bases, the J end by 1 base, with 6 bases between. From germline, CDR1 is SGHAT and CDR2 FQNNGV. This CDR3 is CASSLDGQNTGELFF. CDR3 coding DNA: TGTGCCAGCAGCTTAGACGGACAGAACACCGGGGAGCTGTTTTTT. Based on the CDR3 plus reference TRBV11-2 and TRBJ2-2, the full variable domain is EAGVAQSPRYKIIEKRQSVAFWCNPISGHATLYWYQQILGQGPKLLIQFQNNGVVDDSQLPKDRFSAERLKGVDSTLKIQPAKLEDSAVYLCASSLDGQNTGELFFGEGSRLTVL.

This chain links TRBV12-3 or TRBV12-4 with TRBJ1-5, with D possibly being TRBD1 (6 bases). This CDR3 has 13 amino acids. Trimming removed 6 bases from V and 7 bases from J, with 13 bases in between. Here the CDR3 reads CASSPQGDQPQHF. CDR3 nucleotides: TGTGCCAGCAGCCCACAGGGCGACCAGCCCCAGCATTTT.

The gene calls are TRBV19 and TRBJ2-2; 12 bases fit TRBD2. The junction had 8 bases not matched to a gene; V was cut back by 3 bases and J by 6 bases. Looked up from germline, CDR1 is LNHDA and CDR2 is SQIVND (reference sequence). CDR3 length: 17 amino acids. In nucleotides, the CDR3 is TGTGCCAGTAGTATCTACGGACTAGCGGGAATACCCGGGGAGCTGTTTTTT. Its protein product is CASSIYGLAGIPGELFF.

This chain joins TRBV9 and TRBJ1-2; 7 bases match TRBD1. Germline-derived CDR1 and CDR2 are SGDLS and YYNGEE. This CDR3 has 18 amino acids. V lost 4 bases to trimming and J lost 4 bases; unmatched junction nucleotides: 19. This CDR3 is CASSRRQGPPSTSYGYTF. Written as DNA, the CDR3 is TGTGCCAGCAGCAGACGACAGGGTCCTCCTTCAACTAGCTATGGCTACACCTTC.

The chain joins TRBV21-1 to TRBJ2-4; TRBD1, the table's D call, lacks a check against the DNA. TRBV21-1 is recorded as a pseudogene. The CDR3 sequence is 13 residues long. The CDR3 region is CASSGEQGNIQYF. CDR3 sequence (DNA): TGTGCCAGCAGCGGGGAACAGGGCAACATTCAGTACTTC.

V gene TRBV3-1 (or the pseudogene TRBV3-2) combines with J gene TRBJ2-3; 13 bases align to TRBD2. This CDR3 region has 16 residues. The ends lost 4 bases at V and 5 bases at J; junction bases unmatched: 6. CDR1 LGHDT and CDR2 YNNKEL come from the germline V gene (reference sequence). This chain's CDR3 is CASSPRTSGRLDTQYF. The CDR3 DNA is TGTGCCAGCAGCCCCCGGACTAGCGGGAGATTAGATACGCAGTATTTT.

The rearrangement uses TRBV5-1 and TRBJ2-5; TRBD1 might be the D (6 bases). Germline V gene sequence: CDR1 SGHRS, CDR2 YFSETQ. Trimming left V 3 bases short and J 5 bases short, with 20 bases between. The CDR3 is made up of 16 amino acids. Here the CDR3 reads CASSWTSPTGTETQYF. In nucleotides, the CDR3 is TGCGCCAGCAGCTGGACATCCCCTACAGGGACGGAGACCCAGTACTTC.

The chain couples TRBV14 to TRBJ1-1, with 9 bases identical to TRBD1. The germline V gene has CDR1 SGHDN and CDR2 FVKESK. The CDR3 has 14 residues. J gave up 5 bases and V 2 bases, and 3 bases lay outside the gene matches. This CDR3 is CASSQLTGGTEAFF. CDR3 DNA sequence: TGTGCCAGCAGCCAATTGACAGGGGGAACTGAAGCTTTCTTT.

There are a few counts of this clone. The chain joins TRBV9 to TRBJ1-2; 7 nucleotides match TRBD1. Germline CDR1 SGDLS, CDR2 YYNGEE. This CDR3 spans 15 amino acids. With 4 bases clipped from V and 7 bases from J, the junction kept 13 bases outside the gene matches. CDR3 in DNA: TGTGCCAGCAGCCCACGACAGGGTTTCGGGGGTGGCTACACCTTC. It is translated as CASSPRQGFGGGYTF.

This chain uses TRBV5-6 with TRBJ1-2; D not certain. Between the trimmed V and J ends, which lost 0 bases and 5 bases, there was a span of 8 bases. CDR1 SGHDT and CDR2 YYEEEE come from the germline V gene. CDR3 size: 13 residues. The CDR3 sequence: CASSLDSFYGYTF. In DNA, the CDR3 is TGTGCCAGCAGCTTGGACAGCTTTTATGGCTACACCTTC.